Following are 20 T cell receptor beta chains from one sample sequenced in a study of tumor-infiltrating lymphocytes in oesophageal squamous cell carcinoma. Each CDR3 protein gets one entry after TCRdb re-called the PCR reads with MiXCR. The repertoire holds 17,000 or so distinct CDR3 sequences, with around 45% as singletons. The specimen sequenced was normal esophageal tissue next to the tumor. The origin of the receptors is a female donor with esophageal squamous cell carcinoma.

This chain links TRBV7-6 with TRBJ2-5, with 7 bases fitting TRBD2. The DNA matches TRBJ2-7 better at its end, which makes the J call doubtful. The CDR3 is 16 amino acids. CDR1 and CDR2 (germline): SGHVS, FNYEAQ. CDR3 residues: CASSLGSAGEPYEQYF. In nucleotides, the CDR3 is TGTGCCAGCAGCTTAGGGTCGGCGGGAGAACCCTACGAGCAGTACTTC.

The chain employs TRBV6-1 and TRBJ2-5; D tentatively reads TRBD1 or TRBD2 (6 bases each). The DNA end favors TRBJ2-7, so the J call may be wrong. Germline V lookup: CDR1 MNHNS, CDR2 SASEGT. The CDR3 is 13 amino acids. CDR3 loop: CASRRGEAYEQYF. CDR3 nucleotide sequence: TGTGCCAGCCGAAGGGGGGAGGCCTACGAGCAGTACTTC.

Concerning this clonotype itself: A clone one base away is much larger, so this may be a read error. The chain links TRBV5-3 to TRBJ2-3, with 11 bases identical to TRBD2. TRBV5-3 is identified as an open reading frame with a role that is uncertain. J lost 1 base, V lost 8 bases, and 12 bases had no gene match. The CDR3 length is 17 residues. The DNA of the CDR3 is TGTGCCAGCAGCCAAACGGGACTAGCGGAAGGCACAGATACGCAGTATTTT. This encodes CASSQTGLAEGTDTQYF.

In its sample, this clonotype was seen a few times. The CDR3 is CASSQQGAYGKLFF. The DNA for the CDR3 is TGCGCCAGCAGCCAACAGGGGGCCTATGGAAAACTGTTTTTT. The chain couples TRBV5-1 to TRBJ1-4; 9 bases agree with TRBD1. Germline assignment: CDR1 SGHRS and CDR2 YFSETQ. The length of the CDR3 is 14 residues. The J segment lost 10 bases and the V segment lost 4 bases, leaving 8 bases of the junction unmatched. Variable domain in full (rest from reference TRBV5-1 and TRBJ1-4): KAGVTQTPRYLIKTRGQQVTLSCSPISGHRSVSWYQQTPGQGLQFLFEYFSETQRNKGNFPGRFSGRQFSNSRSEMNVSTLELGDSALYLCASSQQGAYGKLFFGSGTQLSVL.

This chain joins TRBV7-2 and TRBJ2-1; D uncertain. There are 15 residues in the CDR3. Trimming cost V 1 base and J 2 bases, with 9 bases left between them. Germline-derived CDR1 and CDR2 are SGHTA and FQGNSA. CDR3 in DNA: TGTGCCAGCAGCTTAGAAGCAGAAACCTACAATGAGCAGTTCTTC. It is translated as CASSLEAETYNEQFF. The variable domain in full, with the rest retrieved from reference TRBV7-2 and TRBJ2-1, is GAGVSQSPSNKVTEKGKDVELRCDPISGHTALYWYRQSLGQGLEFLIYFQGNSAPDKSGLPSDRFSAERTGGSVSTLTIQRTQQEDSAVYLCASSLEAETYNEQFFGPGTRLTVL.

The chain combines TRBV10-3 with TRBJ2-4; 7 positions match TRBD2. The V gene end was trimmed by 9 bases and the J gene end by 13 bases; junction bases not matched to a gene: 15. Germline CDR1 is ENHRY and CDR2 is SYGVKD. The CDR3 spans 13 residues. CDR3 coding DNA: TGTGCCATGGCGGGGGAACCTAACAATGAGCAGTACTTC. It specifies CAMAGEPNNEQYF.

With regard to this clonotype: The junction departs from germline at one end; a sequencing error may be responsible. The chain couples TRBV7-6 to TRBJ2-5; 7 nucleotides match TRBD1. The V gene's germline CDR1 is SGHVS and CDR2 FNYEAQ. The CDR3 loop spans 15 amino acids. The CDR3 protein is CASSLASTGYETQYF. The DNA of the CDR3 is TGTGCTAGCAGCTTAGCGTCGACAGGGTACGAGACCCAGTACTTC.

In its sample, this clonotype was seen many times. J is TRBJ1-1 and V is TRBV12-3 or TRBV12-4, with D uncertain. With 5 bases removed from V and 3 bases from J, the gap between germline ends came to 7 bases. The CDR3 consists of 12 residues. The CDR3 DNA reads TGTGCCAGCAGTGGGGATGACACTGAAGCTTTCTTT. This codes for CASSGDDTEAFF.

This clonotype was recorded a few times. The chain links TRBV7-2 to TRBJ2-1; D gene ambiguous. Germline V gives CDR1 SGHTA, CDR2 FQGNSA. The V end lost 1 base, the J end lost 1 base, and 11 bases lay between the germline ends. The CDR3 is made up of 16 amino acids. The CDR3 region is CASSLVAGSSYNEQFF. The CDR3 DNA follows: TGTGCCAGCAGCTTAGTGGCAGGTTCTTCCTACAATGAGCAGTTCTTC.

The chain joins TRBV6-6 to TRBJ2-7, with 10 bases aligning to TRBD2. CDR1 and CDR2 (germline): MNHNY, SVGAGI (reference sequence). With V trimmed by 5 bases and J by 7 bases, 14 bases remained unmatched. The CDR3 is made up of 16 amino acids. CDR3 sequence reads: CASSAQASGSYNEQYF. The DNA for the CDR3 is TGTGCCAGCAGTGCTCAAGCTAGCGGGAGCTACAATGAGCAGTACTTC.

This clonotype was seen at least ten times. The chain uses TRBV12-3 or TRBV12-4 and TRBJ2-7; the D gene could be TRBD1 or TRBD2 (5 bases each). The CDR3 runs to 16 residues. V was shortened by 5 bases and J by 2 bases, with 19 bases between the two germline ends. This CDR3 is CASSPSSGRAAYEQYF. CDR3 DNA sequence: TGTGCCAGCAGTCCTTCATCGGGGCGGGCAGCCTACGAGCAGTACTTC.

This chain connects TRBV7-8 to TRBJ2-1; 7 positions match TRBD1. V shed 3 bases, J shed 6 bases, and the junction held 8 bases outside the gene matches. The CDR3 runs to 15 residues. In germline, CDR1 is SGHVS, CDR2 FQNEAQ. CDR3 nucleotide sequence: TGTGCCAGCAGCTTCCGGGACAGCCCGTCCAATGAGCAGTTCTTC. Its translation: CASSFRDSPSNEQFF.

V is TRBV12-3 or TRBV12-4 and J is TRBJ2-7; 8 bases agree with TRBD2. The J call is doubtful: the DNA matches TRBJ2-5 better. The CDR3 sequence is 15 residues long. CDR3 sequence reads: CASSLAQAGVETQYF. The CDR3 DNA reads TGTGCCAGCAGTTTAGCGCAAGCGGGAGTAGAGACCCAGTACTTC.

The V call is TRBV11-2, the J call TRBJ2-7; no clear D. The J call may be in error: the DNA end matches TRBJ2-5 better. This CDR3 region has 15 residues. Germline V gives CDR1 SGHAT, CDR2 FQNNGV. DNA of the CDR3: TGTGCCAGCAGCTTAGTTAAGCGTTGTCAAGAGACCCAGTACTTC. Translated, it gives CASSLVKRCQETQYF.

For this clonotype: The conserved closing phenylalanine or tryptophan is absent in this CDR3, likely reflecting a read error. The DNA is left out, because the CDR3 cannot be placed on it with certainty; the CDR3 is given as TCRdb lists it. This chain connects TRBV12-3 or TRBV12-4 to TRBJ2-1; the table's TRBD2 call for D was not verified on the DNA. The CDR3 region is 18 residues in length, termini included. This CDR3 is CASSSQRGATYNEQFFGS.

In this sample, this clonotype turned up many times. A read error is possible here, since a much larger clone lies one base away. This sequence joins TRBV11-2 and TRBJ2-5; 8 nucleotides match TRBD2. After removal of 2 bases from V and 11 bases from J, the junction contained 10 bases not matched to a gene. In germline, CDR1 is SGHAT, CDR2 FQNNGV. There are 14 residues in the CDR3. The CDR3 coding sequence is TGTGCCAGCAGCTTAAGGGGACTAGGAAATGAGCAGTACTTC. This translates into CASSLRGLGNEQYF.

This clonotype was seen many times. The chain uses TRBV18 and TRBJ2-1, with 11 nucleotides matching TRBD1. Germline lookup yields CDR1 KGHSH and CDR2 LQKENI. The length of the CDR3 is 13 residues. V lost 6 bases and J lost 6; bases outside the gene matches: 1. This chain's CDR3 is CASSGQGANEQFF. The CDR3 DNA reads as TGTGCCAGCTCCGGACAGGGGGCCAATGAGCAGTTCTTC.

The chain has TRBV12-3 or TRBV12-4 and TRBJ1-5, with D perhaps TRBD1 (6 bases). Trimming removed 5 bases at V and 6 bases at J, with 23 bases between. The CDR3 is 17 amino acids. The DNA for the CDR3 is TGTGCCAGCAGTATAAAATTGCAAACAGGGTTCAGTCAGCCCCAGCATTTT. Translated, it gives CASSIKLQTGFSQPQHF.

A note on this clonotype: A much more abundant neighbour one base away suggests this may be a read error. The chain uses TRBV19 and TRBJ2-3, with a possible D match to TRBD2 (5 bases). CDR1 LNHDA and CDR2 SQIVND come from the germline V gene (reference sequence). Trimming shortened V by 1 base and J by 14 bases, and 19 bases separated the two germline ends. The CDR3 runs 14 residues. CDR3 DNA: TGTGCCAGTAGTATAGGGAAGAACACCGGGGAGCTGTATTTT. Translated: CASSIGKNTGELYF.

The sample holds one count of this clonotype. CDR3 amino acids: CASSSREESEQFF. CDR3 DNA sequence: TGTGCCAGCAGCAGCAGGGAGGAAAGCGAGCAGTTCTTC. The chain links TRBV7-8 to TRBJ2-4; weak D call: TRBD2 (6 bases). With the DNA end fitting TRBJ2-1 better, the J assignment may be wrong. CDR1 is SGHVS, CDR2 FQNEAQ, per germline. The CDR3 extends over 13 amino acids.